This T cell receptor (beta chain) was captured by sequencing in a study of blood T cell repertoires in COVID-19. Background on the study: Nucleic acid was either cDNA or gDNA, and it came from T cells, B-cell-depleted T cells, or PBMCs.

Germline V gene data show CDR1 as SNHLY and CDR2 as FYNNEI. Between the trimmed V and J ends, which lost 6 bases and 4 bases, there was a span of 7 bases. This CDR3 has 12 amino acids. This table comes from immunoSEQ multiplex PCR, and its TCRdb copy is limited to in-frame clones, with some not included. The table records some 65,000 clones, about 74% of them present only once. This clone appeared a few times. Sequencing used peripheral blood. This chain joins TRBV2 and TRBJ1-5; D call uncertain. This receptor was identified in a woman older than 75 with acute or convalescent COVID-19. The CDR3 sequence is CASSGGNQPQHF. The CDR3 DNA reads TGTGCCAGCAGCGGAGGGAATCAGCCCCAGCATTTT.